The subject of this entry is one T cell receptor (beta chain). Germline loops: CDR1 SGHRS, CDR2 YFSETQ. V gave up 4 bases and J gave up 3 bases; unmatched junction bases: 7. The CDR3 has 15 residues. Synthesis of TCR cDNA relied on 5'RACE template switching, which attached a universal primer site and UMIs. TCRdb re-derived calls from the 5' RACE reads in MiXCR, one entry per CDR3 protein. The sample shows more than 300,000 distinct CDR3 sequences, about 4.5% of them seen only once. These data come from a study of T cells after yellow fever vaccination. Across the study: Fractions with few cells were prepared using SMART-Seq v4 Ultra Low Input.

The specimen comprised PBMCs, sampled 15 days after the yellow fever booster vaccination. This sequence joins TRBV5-1 and TRBJ2-3; 8 bases align to TRBD1. The receptor was isolated from a man younger than 30 who received the YFV17D yellow fever vaccine. In DNA form, the CDR3 reads TGCGCCAGCAGCGAGAGCGGACAGGGAACAGATACGCAGTATTTT. It encodes CASSESGQGTDTQYF.